What follows are 27 T cell receptor beta chains derived from one specimen sequenced in a study of T cells after posttransplantation cyclophosphamide. Control samples came 1 year after myeloablative marrow transplants with methotrexate plus calcineurin inhibitor. Measured with immunoSEQ multiplex PCR; TCRdb has only the in-frame clones, and not every one. The table records over 20,000 clones, 70% to 90% of them present only once. The sequencing used PBMCs, collected about 400 days after allogeneic stem cell transplant with calcineurin inhibitor and methotrexate. The origin of the receptors is a female patient under 45 who received an allogeneic stem cell transplant from an unrelated donor, was CMV-positive, and had acute and chronic GVHD. Some T cells may arise from the graft donor.

This clone has only one observation. The chain links TRBV28 to TRBJ2-3; D call uncertain. This CDR3 is 16 amino acids long. The ends were cut back, 5 bases at V and 0 bases at J, with 15 bases in the middle. Germline values: CDR1 MDHEN, CDR2 SYDVKM. CDR3 region: CASSPPVETSTDTQYF. CDR3 nucleotide sequence: TGTGCCAGCAGTCCCCCCGTTGAGACTAGCACAGATACGCAGTATTTT.

The V call is TRBV6-5, the J call TRBJ2-1; 7 bases map to TRBD2. The V gene's germline CDR1 is MNHEY and CDR2 SVGAGI. This CDR3 has 13 residues. J was trimmed by 12 bases and V by 7 bases; bases with no gene match: 12. The CDR3 region is CASKTGTTLGQFF. CDR3 bases: TGTGCCAGCAAAACCGGGACTACCCTCGGGCAGTTCTTC.

This rearrangement joins TRBV29-1 to TRBJ2-2, with D uncertain. V was cut by 4 bases and J by 4 bases, with 13 bases left in between. Germline CDR1 and CDR2: SQVTM and ANQGSEA. The CDR3 sequence is 14 residues long. CDR3 coding DNA: TGCAGCGTTGGGCAACAGATGAGCACCGGGGAGCTGTTTTTT. Translation: CSVGQQMSTGELFF.

The J gene is TRBJ1-2, the V gene TRBV28; tentative D call: TRBD1 (5 bases). V was clipped by 11 bases and J by 2 bases, with 12 bases between them. The germline V gene encodes CDR1 MDHEN and CDR2 SYDVKM. This CDR3 has 12 amino acids. CDR3 nucleotides: TGTGCCCATTCAGGGTCGAACTATGGCTACACCTTC. Translating gives CAHSGSNYGYTF.

The V call is TRBV11-2, the J call TRBJ1-5; D ambiguous. The CDR3 is 15 residues long. Germline CDR1 reads SGHAT; CDR2 reads FQNNGV. Trimming shortened V by 2 bases and J by 2 bases, and 10 bases separated the two germline ends. CDR3: CASSLTGSGNQPQHF. CDR3 bases: TGTGCCAGCAGCTTAACCGGGTCGGGCAATCAGCCCCAGCATTTT.

The chain is built from TRBV11-2 and TRBJ1-1; TRBD1 is a possible D gene (5 bases). The germline V and J ends were trimmed by 1 base and 11 bases, with 11 bases remaining between them. The CDR3 totals 12 residues. Per germline, CDR1 SGHAT and CDR2 FQNNGV. This CDR3 is CASSLGLGGAFF. The DNA of the CDR3 is TGTGCCAGCAGCTTAGGGTTGGGGGGGGCTTTCTTT.

The chain links TRBV5-1 to TRBJ2-5; D gene uncertain. The CDR3 extends over 15 amino acids. The germline gives CDR1 SGHRS, CDR2 YFSETQ. The V end lost 2 bases, the J end lost 0 bases, and 11 bases lay between the germline ends. In DNA, the CDR3 is TGCGCCAGCAGCTTTAGCCCTGGTCACCAAGAGACCCAGTACTTC. This codes for CASSFSPGHQETQYF.

On this clone: Sequence at one end of the junction differs from germline and may be a read error. V is TRBV11-3 and J is TRBJ1-6, with a weak D call TRBD1 (6 bases). This CDR3 is built from 12 residues. Germline values: CDR1 SGHNT, CDR2 YENEEA. This chain's CDR3 is CASTEGGEPPHF. The CDR3 nucleotides read TGTGCCAGCACAGAAGGGGGGGAACCCCCCCACTTT. Full variable domain (remainder filled in from reference TRBV11-3 and TRBJ1-6): EAGVVQSPRYKIIEKKQPVAFWCNPISGHNTLYWYLQNLGQGPELLIRYENEEAVDDSQLPKDRFSAERLKGVDSTLKIQPAELGDSAVYLCASTEGGEPPHFGNGTRLTVT.

The chain links TRBV14 to TRBJ1-2; 7 bases are shared with TRBD1. In germline, CDR1 is SGHDN, CDR2 FVKESK. This CDR3 contains 15 residues. The V segment lost 4 bases and the J segment 4 bases; nucleotides outside the gene matches: 9. The CDR3 loop reads CASSRMTGPLYGYTF. The CDR3 DNA is TGTGCCAGCAGCCGGATGACAGGGCCCCTCTATGGCTACACCTTC.

This chain uses TRBV5-1 with TRBJ1-5; weak D call: TRBD1 (5 bases). V was shortened by 4 bases and J by 14 bases, with 13 bases between the two germline ends. This CDR3 has 11 residues. CDR1 and CDR2 (germline): SGHRS, YFSETQ. The chain's CDR3 is CASSGGRAEHF. CDR3 nucleotide sequence: TGCGCCAGCAGCGGGGGGAGGGCCGAGCATTTT.

This chain connects TRBV28 to TRBJ2-4, with D perhaps matching TRBD1 (5 bases). V dropped 6 bases and J dropped 4 bases, with 10 bases sitting between them. Germline CDR1 MDHEN, CDR2 SYDVKM. This CDR3 has 13 amino acids. Here the CDR3 reads CASSQGSKNIQYF. In nucleotides, the CDR3 is TGTGCCAGCAGCCAGGGTTCGAAAAACATTCAGTACTTC.

This sequence joins TRBV11-1 and TRBJ1-2, with 9 bases matching TRBD1. The V gene's germline CDR1 is SGHAT and CDR2 FQDESV (reference sequence). V dropped 5 bases and J dropped 8; count of bases not matched to a gene: 6. The CDR3 covers 13 residues. The CDR3: CASSRTGDWGYTF. The CDR3, as DNA: TGTGCCAGCAGCCGGACAGGGGACTGGGGCTACACCTTC.

This clone was counted once. The V call is TRBV10-3, the J call TRBJ2-2; 8 bases line up with TRBD2. Trimming took 6 bases from V and 6 from J; bases not matched to a gene: 9. Germline CDR1 and CDR2: ENHRY and SYGVKD. The CDR3 sequence is 15 residues long. The CDR3, as DNA: TGTGCCATCAGCCCTGCGGGGGGTGATGCCGGGGAGCTGTTTTTT. Translation gives CAISPAGGDAGELFF.

This chain connects TRBV27 to TRBJ1-3; D gene uncertain. Germline assignment: CDR1 MNHEY and CDR2 SMNVEV (reference sequence). V was pared by 6 bases and J by 4 bases, with 13 bases between. The CDR3 totals 14 residues. The CDR3 nucleotides are TGTGCCAGCAGGAGGGAAGGAGGAGGAAACACCATATATTTT. Its protein product is CASRREGGGNTIYF.

The gene calls are TRBV7-2 and TRBJ2-2; unclear D gene. Per germline, CDR1 SGHTA and CDR2 FQGNSA. The CDR3 runs to 15 residues. The V end lost 5 bases, the J end lost 2 bases, and 12 bases lay between the germline ends. The CDR3 nucleotides read TGTGCCAGCAGCCCCTTTGGGCCCAACACCGGGGAGCTGTTTTTT. As protein: CASSPFGPNTGELFF.

The rearrangement uses TRBV18 and TRBJ2-5; 7 bases agree with TRBD2. Germline assignment: CDR1 KGHSH and CDR2 LQKENI. The CDR3 extends over 15 amino acids. Trimming removed 3 bases from V and 4 bases from J; junction bases left unmatched: 8. CDR3 DNA: TGTGCCAGCTCACCTGGGAGGGTACCTCCAGAGACCCAGTACTTC. Translating gives CASSPGRVPPETQYF.

The chain employs TRBV6-5 and TRBJ2-2; 12 nucleotides line up with TRBD2. This CDR3 contains 16 residues. The V segment lost 0 bases and the J segment 9 bases; nucleotides outside the gene matches: 5. From germline, CDR1 is MNHEY and CDR2 SVGAGI. The CDR3 coding sequence is TGTGCCAGCAGTTACTCCGGGACTAGCGGGTTCCGGGAGCTGTTTTTT. It yields the protein CASSYSGTSGFRELFF.

V and J are TRBV6-6 and TRBJ1-5, with D uncertain. From germline, CDR1 is MNHNY and CDR2 SVGAGI (reference sequence). V lost 5 bases, J lost 10 bases, and 21 bases lay in between. The CDR3 is made up of 15 amino acids. The CDR3 loop reads CASSDPLEPRQPQHF. The CDR3 DNA reads as TGTGCCAGCAGTGACCCCCTAGAGCCGCGGCAACCCCAGCATTTT.

In this sample, this clone turned up once. The chain couples TRBV7-8 to TRBJ1-3; a possible D gene is TRBD1 (5 bases). There are 12 residues in the CDR3. Trimming shortened V by 1 base and J by 9 bases, and 7 bases separated the two germline ends. Germline CDR1 and CDR2: SGHVS and FQNEAQ. The CDR3 DNA sequence: TGTGCCAGCAGCTTAGAAGGGGTCACCATATATTTT. Amino acids: CASSLEGVTIYF. Full variable domain (missing parts from reference TRBV7-8 and TRBJ1-3): GAGVSQSPRYKVAKRGQDVALRCDPISGHVSLFWYQQALGQGPEFLTYFQNEAQLDKSGLPSDRFFAERPEGSVSTLKIQRTQQEDSAVYLCASSLEGVTIYFGEGSWLTVV.

The V and J genes are TRBV5-6 and TRBJ1-1; a possible D gene is TRBD1 (5 bases). CDR3 length: 16 residues. V dropped 5 bases and J dropped 1 base, with 18 bases sitting between them. In germline, CDR1 is SGHDT, CDR2 YYEEEE. Here the CDR3 DNA reads TGTGCCAGCAGTTTCACCCCCGGGGGTGGGAACACTGAAGCTTTCTTT. It specifies CASSFTPGGGNTEAFF. Drawing the rest from reference TRBV5-6 and TRBJ1-1, the complete variable domain is DAGVTQSPTHLIKTRGQQVTLRCSPKSGHDTVSWYQQALGQGPQFIFQYYEEEERQRGNFPDRFSGHQFPNYSSELNVNALLLGDSALYLCASSFTPGGGNTEAFFGQGTRLTVV.

V is TRBV19 and J is TRBJ1-5; D remains unclear. V lost 4 bases and J lost 11, with 12 bases in between. The CDR3 has 12 residues. Germline-derived CDR1 and CDR2 are LNHDA and SQIVND (reference sequence). CDR3 DNA sequence: TGTGCCAGTAGTAAGTGGTCCGGAGCCCAGCATTTT. It codes for CASSKWSGAQHF.

This clone was counted a few times. The V and J genes are TRBV11-2 and TRBJ2-1; 8 bases are a match to TRBD2. CDR1 SGHAT and CDR2 FQNNGV come from the germline V gene. J was trimmed by 9 bases and V by 7 bases; bases with no gene match: 8. The CDR3 is 13 residues long. CDR3 bases: TGTGCCAGCACCTCGGACGCGGGGGGTGAGCAGTTCTTC. Protein: CASTSDAGGEQFF. Using reference TRBV11-2 and TRBJ2-1 for the parts outside the CDR3, the full variable domain is EAGVAQSPRYKIIEKRQSVAFWCNPISGHATLYWYQQILGQGPKLLIQFQNNGVVDDSQLPKDRFSAERLKGVDSTLKIQPAKLEDSAVYLCASTSDAGGEQFFGPGTRLTVL.

The chain carries TRBV27 and TRBJ1-1, with D possibly being TRBD1 (5 bases). V was trimmed by 2 bases and J by 5 bases, leaving 12 bases between them. The CDR3 totals 14 residues. Per the germline V gene, CDR1 is MNHEY and CDR2 is SMNVEV (reference sequence). CDR3 DNA: TGTGCCAGCAGTTTAGTGTGGCAGGGAACTGAAGCTTTCTTT. This gives the protein CASSLVWQGTEAFF.

The chain combines TRBV5-4 with TRBJ1-1, with D maybe TRBD1 (5 bases). The CDR3 has 18 residues. CDR1 and CDR2 from the germline V gene are SGHNT and YYREEE (reference sequence). Deletions cut 0 bases from V and 3 bases from J, with 21 bases between. The CDR3 nucleotides are TGTGCCAGCAGCTTGGCAATCGGTAAGGGGAGGTGGGACACTGAAGCTTTCTTT. Amino acids: CASSLAIGKGRWDTEAFF.

The table lists this clone with a count of one. The rearrangement joins TRBV5-1 to TRBJ1-4; D gene unclear. V was cut by 6 bases and J by 8 bases, with 14 bases left in between. Germline V gene sequence: CDR1 SGHRS, CDR2 YFSETQ. There are 13 residues in the CDR3. The CDR3 DNA reads as TGCGCCAGCAATCGGAGGGAAGGCGAAAAACTGTTTTTT. Translating gives CASNRREGEKLFF.

CDR3 residues: CASSDLDSYNEQFF. Written as DNA, the CDR3 is TGCGCCAGCAGCGATTTAGACAGCTACAATGAGCAGTTCTTC. This sequence joins TRBV5-1 and TRBJ2-1; D possibly corresponds to TRBD1 (5 bases). Germline CDR1 SGHRS, CDR2 YFSETQ. V lost 4 bases to trimming and J lost 3 bases, with 11 bases between them. This CDR3 region has 14 residues. The full variable domain, its missing parts supplied by reference TRBV5-1 and TRBJ2-1, is KAGVTQTPRYLIKTRGQQVTLSCSPISGHRSVSWYQQTPGQGLQFLFEYFSETQRNKGNFPGRFSGRQFSNSRSEMNVSTLELGDSALYLCASSDLDSYNEQFFGPGTRLTVL.

V gene TRBV7-9 combines with J gene TRBJ1-1; no definite D call. The CDR3 runs to 13 residues. Trimming left V 11 bases short and J 0 bases short, with 13 bases between. The germline V gene has CDR1 SEHNR and CDR2 FQNEAQ (reference sequence). This CDR3 is CADSEQLNTEAFF. The CDR3 coding sequence is TGTGCCGATTCCGAACAGCTGAACACTGAAGCTTTCTTT.